Detailed here is one TCR beta chain. Its antigen is not known. Measured with immunoSEQ multiplex PCR; TCRdb has only the in-frame clones, and not every one. Of 140,000 to 150,000 clones listed, 70% to 90% are singletons. These data originate in a study of T cell responses to AZD1222 COVID-19 vaccine. Deletions cut 2 bases from V and 7 bases from J, with 14 bases between. CDR3 length: 13 residues. The V gene's germline CDR1 is GTSNPN and CDR2 SVGIG (reference sequence). Study results and limitations: Without day 14 samples, only post-peak T cell repertoires were studied.

Here the sequenced sample was peripheral blood, taken on day 0 of AZD1222 vaccination. The origin of this receptor is an adult in good health. The rearrangement links TRBV30 to TRBJ1-1, with D uncertain. The CDR3 nucleotides read TGTGCCTGGAGTCCCACAGATAGACGTGAAGCTTTCTTT. Translating it yields CAWSPTDRREAFF.